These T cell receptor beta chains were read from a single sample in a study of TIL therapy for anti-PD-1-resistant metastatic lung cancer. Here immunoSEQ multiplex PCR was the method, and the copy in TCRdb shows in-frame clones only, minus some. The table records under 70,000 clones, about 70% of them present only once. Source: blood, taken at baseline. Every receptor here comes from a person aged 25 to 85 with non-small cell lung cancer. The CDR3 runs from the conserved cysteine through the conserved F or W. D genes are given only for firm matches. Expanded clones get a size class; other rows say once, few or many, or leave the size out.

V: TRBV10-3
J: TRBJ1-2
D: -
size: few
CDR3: CAIQAPTNYGYTF
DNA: TGTGCCATACAGGCCCCTACTAACTATGGCTACACCTTC

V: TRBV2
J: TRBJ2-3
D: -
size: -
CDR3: CASMELSTDTQYF
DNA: TGTGCCAGCATGGAACTTAGCACAGATACGCAGTATTTT

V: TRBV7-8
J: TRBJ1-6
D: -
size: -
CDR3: CASSTGGARNSPLHF
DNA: TGTGCCAGCAGCACCGGCGGGGCGAGGAATTCACCCCTCCACTTT

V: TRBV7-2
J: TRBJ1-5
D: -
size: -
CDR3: CASSSQGWGNQPQHF
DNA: TGTGCCAGCAGTTCACAGGGATGGGGCAATCAGCCCCAGCATTTT

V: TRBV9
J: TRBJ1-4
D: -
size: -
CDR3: CASTPDPRAEKLFF
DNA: TGTGCCAGCACCCCCGACCCTAGGGCCGAAAAACTGTTTTTT

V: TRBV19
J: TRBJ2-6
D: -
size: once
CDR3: CASSDGSPTPSGANVLTF
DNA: TGTGCCAGTAGTGATGGCAGCCCAACACCCTCTGGGGCCAACGTCCTGACTTTC

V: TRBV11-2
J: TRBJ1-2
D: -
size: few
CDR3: CASSLVPGWNYGYTF
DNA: TGTGCCAGCAGCTTAGTTCCGGGGTGGAACTATGGCTACACCTTC

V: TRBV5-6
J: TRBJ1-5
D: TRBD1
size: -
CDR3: CASSLLDRQDQPQHF
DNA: TGTGCCAGCAGCCTGTTGGACAGGCAGGATCAGCCCCAGCATTTT

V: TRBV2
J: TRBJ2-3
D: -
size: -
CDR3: CASHDSDDTQYF
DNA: TGTGCCAGTCATGACAGCGACGATACGCAGTATTTT

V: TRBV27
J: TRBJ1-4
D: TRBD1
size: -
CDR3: CATCGRTGEKLFF
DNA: TGTGCCACCTGCGGGAGGACAGGGGAAAAACTGTTTTTT

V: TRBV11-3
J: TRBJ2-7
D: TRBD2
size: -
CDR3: CASSPGTSSYEQYF
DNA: TGTGCCAGCAGCCCCGGGACTAGCTCCTACGAGCAGTACTTC

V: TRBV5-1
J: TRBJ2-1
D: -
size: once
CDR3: CASSSERRGSFSPNEQFF
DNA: TGCGCCAGCAGCTCGGAGCGCCGGGGAAGCTTCAGTCCCAATGAGCAGTTCTTC

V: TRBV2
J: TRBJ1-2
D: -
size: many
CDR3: CASNRGQSTYGYTF
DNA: TGTGCCAGCAATCGGGGGCAAAGTACCTATGGCTACACCTTC

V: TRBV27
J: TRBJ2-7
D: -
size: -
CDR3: CASSFEGDSYEQYF
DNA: TGTGCCAGCAGTTTTGAAGGGGACTCCTACGAGCAGTACTTC

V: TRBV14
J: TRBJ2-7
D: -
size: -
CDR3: CASSQDNAGWREQYF
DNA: TGTGCCAGCAGCCAAGATAACGCAGGGTGGAGAGAGCAGTACTTC

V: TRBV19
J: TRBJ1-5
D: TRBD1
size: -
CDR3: CASSPPGTANQPQHF
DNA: TGTGCCAGTAGTCCCCCAGGGACAGCCAATCAGCCCCAGCATTTT

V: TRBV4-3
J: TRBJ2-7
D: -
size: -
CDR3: CASSQDSEGATYEQYF
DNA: TGCGCCAGCAGCCAAGATTCTGAGGGCGCGACCTACGAGCAGTACTTC

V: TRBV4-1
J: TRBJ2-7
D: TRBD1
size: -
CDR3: CASSQNRPPDRGLWEQYF
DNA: TGCGCCAGCAGCCAAAATCGGCCGCCGGACAGGGGTCTGTGGGAGCAGTACTTC

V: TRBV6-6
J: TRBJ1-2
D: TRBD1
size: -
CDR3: CASRVDRAYGYTF
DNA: TGTGCCAGCAGGGTGGACAGGGCCTATGGCTACACCTTC

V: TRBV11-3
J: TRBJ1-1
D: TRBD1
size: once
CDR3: CASSFGQGWTEAFF
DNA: TGTGCCAGCAGCTTCGGACAGGGGTGGACTGAAGCTTTCTTT

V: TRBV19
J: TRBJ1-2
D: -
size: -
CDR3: CASKENYGYTF
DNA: TGTGCCAGTAAGGAAAACTATGGCTACACCTTC

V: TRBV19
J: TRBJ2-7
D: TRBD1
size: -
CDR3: CASSRDRNYEQYF
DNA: TGTGCCAGTAGCCGGGACAGAAACTACGAGCAGTACTTC

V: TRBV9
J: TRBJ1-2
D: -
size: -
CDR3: CASSPRDGGYGYTF
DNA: TGTGCCAGCAGCCCGCGGGACGGAGGCTATGGCTACACCTTC

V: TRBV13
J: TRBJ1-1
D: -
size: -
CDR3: CASSLVGAGNTEAFF
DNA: TGTGCCAGCAGCTTAGTGGGGGCTGGGAACACTGAAGCTTTCTTT

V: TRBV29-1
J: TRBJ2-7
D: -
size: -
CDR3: CSVVKPPLGHPSYEQYF
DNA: TGCAGCGTGGTGAAACCTCCCCTGGGACATCCCTCCTACGAGCAGTACTTC

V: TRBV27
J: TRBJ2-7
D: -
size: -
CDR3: CASSEGLATYEQYF
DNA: TGTGCCAGCAGTGAGGGACTGGCTACCTACGAGCAGTACTTC

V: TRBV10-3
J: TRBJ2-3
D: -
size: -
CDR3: CAISGGTPDTQYF
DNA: TGTGCCATCAGTGGGGGGACGCCAGATACGCAGTATTTT

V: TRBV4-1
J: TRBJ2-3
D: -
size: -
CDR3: CASSLQGVSTDTQYF
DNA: TGCGCCAGCAGCCTGCAGGGAGTTTCTACAGATACGCAGTATTTT

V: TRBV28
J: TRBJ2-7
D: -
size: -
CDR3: CASINPGGADEQYF
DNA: TGTGCCAGCATCAACCCAGGGGGGGCCGACGAGCAGTACTTC

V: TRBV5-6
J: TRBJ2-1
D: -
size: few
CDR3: CASSLLGLGSYNEQFF
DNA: TGTGCCAGCAGCTTGCTTGGCCTTGGGTCCTACAATGAGCAGTTCTTC

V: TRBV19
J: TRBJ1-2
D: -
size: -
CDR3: CASETQGIYGYTF
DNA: TGTGCCAGTGAGACACAGGGAATTTATGGCTACACCTTC

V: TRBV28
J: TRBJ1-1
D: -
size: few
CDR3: CASSYGTSGEAFF
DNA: TGTGCCAGCAGTTACGGGACATCGGGTGAAGCTTTCTTT

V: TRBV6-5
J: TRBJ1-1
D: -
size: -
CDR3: CASRTGTEAFF
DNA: TGTGCCAGCAGAACGGGCACTGAAGCTTTCTTT

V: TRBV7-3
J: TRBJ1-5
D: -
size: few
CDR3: CASSLVGGQPQHF
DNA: TGTGCCAGCAGCCTGGTAGGCGGTCAGCCCCAGCATTTT

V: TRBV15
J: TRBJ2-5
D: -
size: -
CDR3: CATSRVVMGLQYF
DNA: TGTGCCACCAGCAGAGTGGTTATGGGACTTCAGTACTTC

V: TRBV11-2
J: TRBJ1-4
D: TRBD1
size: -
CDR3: CATAGGHGRELFF
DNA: TGTGCCACCGCAGGGGGCCACGGTAGGGAACTGTTTTTT

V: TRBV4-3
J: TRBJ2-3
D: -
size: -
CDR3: CASSQDMGFGADTQYF
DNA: TGCGCCAGCAGCCAAGATATGGGCTTTGGAGCAGATACGCAGTATTTT

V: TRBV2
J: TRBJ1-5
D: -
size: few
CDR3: CASSDIRDQPQHF
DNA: TGTGCCAGCAGTGATATCCGGGATCAGCCCCAGCATTTT

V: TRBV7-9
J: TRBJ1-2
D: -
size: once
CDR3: CASSDGSGTTRYGYTF
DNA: TGTGCCAGCAGCGACGGCTCCGGGACAACCCGCTATGGCTACACCTTC

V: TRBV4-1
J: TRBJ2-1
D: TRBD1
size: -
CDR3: CASRGTGTGPYNEQFF
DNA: TGCGCCAGCAGGGGCACCGGGACAGGGCCCTACAATGAGCAGTTCTTC

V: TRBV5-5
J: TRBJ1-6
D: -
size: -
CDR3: CASSLQNSPLHF
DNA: TGTGCCAGCAGCTTACAAAATTCACCCCTCCACTTT

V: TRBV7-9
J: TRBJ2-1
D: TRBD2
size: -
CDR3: CASSLLAGSYNEQFF
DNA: TGTGCCAGCAGCCTTCTAGCGGGCTCCTACAATGAGCAGTTCTTC

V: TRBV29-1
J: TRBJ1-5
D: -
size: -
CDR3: CSVKDSNQPQHF
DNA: TGCAGCGTGAAGGATAGCAATCAGCCCCAGCATTTT